This TCR beta chain stems from a study of blood T cells in healthy people across ages. The CDR3 is 17 residues long. The germline V and J ends were trimmed by 3 bases and 4 bases, with 20 bases remaining between them. The V gene's germline CDR1 is MDHEN and CDR2 SYDVKM. Donor samples were obtained from healthy Caucasian individuals from Russia, aged roughly 6 to 95. The use of a sample-barcoded 5' primer and a J-beta primer mix characterized a second PCR of roughly 6 to 11 cycles. Via MiXCR, TCRdb re-called the 5' RACE reads, giving one row per CDR3 protein. The sample comprises more than 700,000 distinct CDR3 sequences, approximately 53% of which are singletons, and under 50% rests with the top ten. On this clonotype itself: Its antigen is not known.

Study conclusions and caveats: Older individuals had lower TCR beta diversity per million T cells (the decline was roughly linear).

The chain combines TRBV28 with TRBJ2-3, with D possibly matching TRBD1 (6 bases). Material: blood. The receptor comes from a man older than 75 in good health. The CDR3 coding sequence is TGTGCCAGCAGTTTCATCGATTCATGGGGGCTTGCAGATACGCAGTATTTT. Residues: CASSFIDSWGLADTQYF.